This TCR beta chain was sequenced during a study of Ad26.COV2.S vaccination and SARS-CoV-2 variants. Study-level points and caveats: Compared with placebo recipients, vaccine recipients had higher spike-specific TCR breadth.

A remark on this clone: What it recognizes is unknown.

Trimming took 5 bases from V and 2 from J; bases not matched to a gene: 7. Germline V gene sequence: CDR1 SGHNT, CDR2 YYREEE (reference sequence). The CDR3 contains 15 residues. TCRdb's copy holds only in-frame clones and misses some; the assay was immunoSEQ multiplex PCR. The data show under 400,000 clones, roughly 84% seen once. Treatment in this sample: some 20 received Ad26.COV2.S at low or high dose, single or two shots; five or six received placebo; per-sample allocation not given. Following the first vaccine or placebo injection, samples were taken on day 63. Its platform was an Ad26 vector, and its expressed antigen was Wuhan-strain SARS-CoV-2 spike.

V is TRBV5-4 and J is TRBJ2-5, with 9 bases aligning to TRBD1. The source was peripheral blood, collected in a trial of Ad26.COV2.S vaccine versus placebo. This sequence originates from a person between 18 and 65 years old who received the Ad26.COV2.S COVID-19 vaccine or a placebo. CDR3 DNA sequence: TGTGCCAGCAGGGATTCGACAGGGGGGCAAGAGACCCAGTACTTC. Translating it yields CASRDSTGGQETQYF.